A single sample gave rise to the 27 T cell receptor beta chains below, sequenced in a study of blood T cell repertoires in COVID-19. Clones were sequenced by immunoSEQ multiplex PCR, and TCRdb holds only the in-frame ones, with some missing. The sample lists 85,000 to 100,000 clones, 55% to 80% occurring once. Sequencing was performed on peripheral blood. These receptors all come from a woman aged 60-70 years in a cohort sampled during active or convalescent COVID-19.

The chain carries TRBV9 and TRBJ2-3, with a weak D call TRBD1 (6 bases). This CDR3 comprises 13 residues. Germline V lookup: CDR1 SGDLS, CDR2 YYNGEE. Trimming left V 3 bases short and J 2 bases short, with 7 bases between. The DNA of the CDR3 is TGTGCCAGCAGCGAGGGGGACACAGATACGCAGTATTTT. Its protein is CASSEGDTDTQYF. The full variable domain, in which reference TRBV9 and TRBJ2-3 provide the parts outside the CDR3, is DSGVTQTPKHLITATGQRVTLRCSPRSGDLSVYWYQQSLDQGLQFLIQYYNGEERAKGNILERFSAQQFPDLHSELNLSSLELGDSALYFCASSEGDTDTQYFGPGTRLTVL.

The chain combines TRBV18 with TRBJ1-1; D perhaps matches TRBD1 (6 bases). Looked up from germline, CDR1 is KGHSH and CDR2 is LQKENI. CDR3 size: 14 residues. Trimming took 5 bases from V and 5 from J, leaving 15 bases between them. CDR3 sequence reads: CASSIQGEDTEAFF. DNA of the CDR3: TGTGCCAGCTCAATACAGGGAGAAGATACTGAAGCTTTCTTT.

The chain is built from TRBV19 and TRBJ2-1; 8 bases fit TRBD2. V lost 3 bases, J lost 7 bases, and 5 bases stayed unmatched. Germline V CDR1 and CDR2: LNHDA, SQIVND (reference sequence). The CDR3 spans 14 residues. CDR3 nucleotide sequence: TGTGCCAGTAGTATCAGGGTAGCGGGGAATGAGCAGTTCTTC. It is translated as CASSIRVAGNEQFF.

DNA of the CDR3: TGTGCCATCAGGCGGACTAGCGGGGGGGGATATGAGCAGTTCTTC. This encodes CAIRRTSGGGYEQFF. The rearrangement uses TRBV10-3 and TRBJ2-1; 15 bases are shared with TRBD2. V gave up 6 bases and J gave up 8 bases; unmatched junction bases: 5. Per the germline V gene, CDR1 is ENHRY and CDR2 is SYGVKD. The CDR3 consists of 15 residues.

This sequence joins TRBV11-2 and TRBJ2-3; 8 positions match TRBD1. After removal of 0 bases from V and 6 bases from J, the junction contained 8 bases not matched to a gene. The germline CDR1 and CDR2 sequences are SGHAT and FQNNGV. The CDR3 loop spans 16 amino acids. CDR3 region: CASSLDWQGAWDTQYF. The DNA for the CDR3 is TGTGCCAGCAGCTTAGATTGGCAGGGGGCATGGGATACGCAGTATTTT. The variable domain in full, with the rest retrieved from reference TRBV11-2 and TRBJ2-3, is EAGVAQSPRYKIIEKRQSVAFWCNPISGHATLYWYQQILGQGPKLLIQFQNNGVVDDSQLPKDRFSAERLKGVDSTLKIQPAKLEDSAVYLCASSLDWQGAWDTQYFGPGTRLTVL.

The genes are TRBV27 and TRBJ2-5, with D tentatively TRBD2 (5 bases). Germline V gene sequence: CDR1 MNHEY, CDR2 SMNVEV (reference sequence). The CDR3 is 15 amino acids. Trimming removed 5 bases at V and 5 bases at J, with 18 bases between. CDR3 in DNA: TGTGCCAGCAGTCCTCCCGGGATTAGCCAGGAGACCCAGTACTTC. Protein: CASSPPGISQETQYF.

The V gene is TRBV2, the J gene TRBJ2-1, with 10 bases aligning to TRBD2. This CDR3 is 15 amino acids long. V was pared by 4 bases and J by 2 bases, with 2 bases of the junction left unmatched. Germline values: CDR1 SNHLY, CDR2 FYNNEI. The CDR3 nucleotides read TGTGCCAGCAGTGGACTAGCGGGTCCCTACAATGAGCAGTTCTTC. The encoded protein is CASSGLAGPYNEQFF.

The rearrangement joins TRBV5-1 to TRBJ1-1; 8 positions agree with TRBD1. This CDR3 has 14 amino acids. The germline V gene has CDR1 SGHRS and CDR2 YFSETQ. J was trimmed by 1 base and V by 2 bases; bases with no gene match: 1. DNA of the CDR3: TGCGCCAGCAGCTTCACAGGGGGGAACACTGAAGCTTTCTTT. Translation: CASSFTGGNTEAFF.

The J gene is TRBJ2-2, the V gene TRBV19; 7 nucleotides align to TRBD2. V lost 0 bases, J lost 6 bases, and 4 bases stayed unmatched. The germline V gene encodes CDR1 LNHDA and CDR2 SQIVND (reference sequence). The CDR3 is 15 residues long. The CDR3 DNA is TGTGCCAGTAGTATAGATCCGGGGAGGGCCGGGGAGCTGTTTTTT. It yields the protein CASSIDPGRAGELFF.

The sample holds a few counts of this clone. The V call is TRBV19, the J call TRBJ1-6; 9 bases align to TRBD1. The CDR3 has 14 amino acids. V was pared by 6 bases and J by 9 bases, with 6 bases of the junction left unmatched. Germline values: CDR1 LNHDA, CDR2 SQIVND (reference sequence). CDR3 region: CASRTGGWGSPLHF. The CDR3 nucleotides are TGTGCCAGTAGAACAGGGGGCTGGGGTTCACCCCTCCACTTT. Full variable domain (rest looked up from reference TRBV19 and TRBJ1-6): DGGITQSPKYLFRKEGQNVTLSCEQNLNHDAMYWYRQDPGQGLRLIYYSQIVNDFQKGDIAEGYSVSREKKESFPLTVTSAQKNPTAFYLCASRTGGWGSPLHFGNGTRLTVT.

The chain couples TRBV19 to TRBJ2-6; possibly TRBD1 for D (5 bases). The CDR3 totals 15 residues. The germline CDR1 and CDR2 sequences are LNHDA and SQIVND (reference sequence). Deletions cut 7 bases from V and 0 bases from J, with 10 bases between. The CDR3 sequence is CASTPQASGANVLTF. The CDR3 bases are TGTGCCAGTACCCCACAGGCCTCTGGGGCCAACGTCCTGACTTTC.

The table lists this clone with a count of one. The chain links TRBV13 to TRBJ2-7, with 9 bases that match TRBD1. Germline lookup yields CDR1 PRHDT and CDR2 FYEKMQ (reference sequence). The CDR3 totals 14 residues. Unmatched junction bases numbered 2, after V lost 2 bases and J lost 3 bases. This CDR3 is CASSLPGQGYEQYF. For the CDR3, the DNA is TGTGCCAGCAGCTTACCGGGACAGGGCTACGAGCAGTACTTC.

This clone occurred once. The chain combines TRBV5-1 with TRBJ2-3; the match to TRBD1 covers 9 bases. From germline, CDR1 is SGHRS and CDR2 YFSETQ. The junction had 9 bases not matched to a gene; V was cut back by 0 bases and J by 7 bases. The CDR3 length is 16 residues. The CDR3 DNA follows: TGCGCCAGCAGCTTGGCGGGACAGGGAGTCACTTATACGCAGTATTTT. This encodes CASSLAGQGVTYTQYF.

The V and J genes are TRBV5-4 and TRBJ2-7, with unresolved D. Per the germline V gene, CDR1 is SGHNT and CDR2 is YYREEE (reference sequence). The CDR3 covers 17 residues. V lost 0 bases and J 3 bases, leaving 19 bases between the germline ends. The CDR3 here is CASSLVVTPGRFYEQYF. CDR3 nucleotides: TGTGCCAGCAGCTTGGTAGTCACACCTGGGCGCTTCTACGAGCAGTACTTC. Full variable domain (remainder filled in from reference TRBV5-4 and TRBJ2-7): ETGVTQSPTHLIKTRGQQVTLRCSSQSGHNTVSWYQQALGQGPQFIFQYYREEENGRGNFPPRFSGLQFPNYSSELNVNALELDDSALYLCASSLVVTPGRFYEQYFGPGTRLTVT.

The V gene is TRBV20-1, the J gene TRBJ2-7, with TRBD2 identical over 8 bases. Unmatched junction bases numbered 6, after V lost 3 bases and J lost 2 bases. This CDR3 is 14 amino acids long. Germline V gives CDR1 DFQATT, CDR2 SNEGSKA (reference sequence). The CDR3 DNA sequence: TGCAGTGCTAGTCCAGCGGGGGACCCCTACGAGCAGTACTTC. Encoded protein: CSASPAGDPYEQYF.

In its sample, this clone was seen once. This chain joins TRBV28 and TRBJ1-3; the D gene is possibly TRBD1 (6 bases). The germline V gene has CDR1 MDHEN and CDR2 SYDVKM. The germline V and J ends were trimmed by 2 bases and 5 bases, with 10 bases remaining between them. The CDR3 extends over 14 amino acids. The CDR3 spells CASSLPQGRNTIYF. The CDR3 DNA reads TGTGCCAGCAGTTTACCACAGGGACGAAACACCATATATTTT.

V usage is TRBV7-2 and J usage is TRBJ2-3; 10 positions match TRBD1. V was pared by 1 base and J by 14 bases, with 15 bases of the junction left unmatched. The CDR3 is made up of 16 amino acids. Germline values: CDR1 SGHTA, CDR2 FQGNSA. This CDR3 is CASSLGGPGTGVPTYF. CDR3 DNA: TGTGCCAGCAGCTTAGGAGGCCCCGGGACAGGGGTCCCTACGTATTTT.

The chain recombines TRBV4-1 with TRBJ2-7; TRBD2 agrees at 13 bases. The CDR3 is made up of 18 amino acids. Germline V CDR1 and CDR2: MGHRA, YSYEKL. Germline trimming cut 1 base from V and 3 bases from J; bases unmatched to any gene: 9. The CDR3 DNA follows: TGCGCCAGCAGCCAAGTTTCCGGGGGACTAGCGGGGCTCTACGAGCAGTACTTC. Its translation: CASSQVSGGLAGLYEQYF.

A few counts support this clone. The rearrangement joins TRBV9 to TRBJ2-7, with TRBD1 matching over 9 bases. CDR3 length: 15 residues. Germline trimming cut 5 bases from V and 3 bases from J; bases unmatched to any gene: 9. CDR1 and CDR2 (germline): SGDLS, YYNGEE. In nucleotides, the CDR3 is TGTGCCAGCAGAACCGGGACAGGGCGCTTCTACGAGCAGTACTTC. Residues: CASRTGTGRFYEQYF.

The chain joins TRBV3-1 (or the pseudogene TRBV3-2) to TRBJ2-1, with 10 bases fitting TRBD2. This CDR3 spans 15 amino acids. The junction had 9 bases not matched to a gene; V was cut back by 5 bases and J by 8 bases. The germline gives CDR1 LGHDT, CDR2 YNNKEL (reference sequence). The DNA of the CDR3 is TGTGCCAGCAGCGCATCTAGCGGGGGTTTTGATGAGCAGTTCTTC. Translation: CASSASSGGFDEQFF.

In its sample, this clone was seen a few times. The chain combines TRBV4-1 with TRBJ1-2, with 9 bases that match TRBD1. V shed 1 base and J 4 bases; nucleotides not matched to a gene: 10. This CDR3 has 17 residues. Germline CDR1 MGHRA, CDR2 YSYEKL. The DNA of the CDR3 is TGCGCCAGCAGCCAAGGCCCTTCTCAGGACAGGGGCTATGGCTACACCTTC. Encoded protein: CASSQGPSQDRGYGYTF.

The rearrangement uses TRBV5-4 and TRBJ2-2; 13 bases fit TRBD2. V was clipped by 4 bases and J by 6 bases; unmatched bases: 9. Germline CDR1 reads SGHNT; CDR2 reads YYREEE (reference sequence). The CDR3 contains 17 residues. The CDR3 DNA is TGTGCCAGCAGCAGACCGACTAGCGGGGGGAGGTCCGGGGAGCTGTTTTTT. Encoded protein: CASSRPTSGGRSGELFF.

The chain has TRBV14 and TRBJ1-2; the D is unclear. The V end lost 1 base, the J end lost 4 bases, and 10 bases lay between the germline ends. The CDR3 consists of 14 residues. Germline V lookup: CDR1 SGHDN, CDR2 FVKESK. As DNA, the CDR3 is TGTGCCAGCAGCCAAGGAGCAAGCACCTATGGCTACACCTTC. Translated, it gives CASSQGASTYGYTF. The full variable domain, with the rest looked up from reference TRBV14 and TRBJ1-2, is EAGVTQFPSHSVIEKGQTVTLRCDPISGHDNLYWYRRVMGKEIKFLLHFVKESKQDESGMPNNRFLAERTGGTYSTLKVQPAELEDSGVYFCASSQGASTYGYTFGSGTRLTVV.

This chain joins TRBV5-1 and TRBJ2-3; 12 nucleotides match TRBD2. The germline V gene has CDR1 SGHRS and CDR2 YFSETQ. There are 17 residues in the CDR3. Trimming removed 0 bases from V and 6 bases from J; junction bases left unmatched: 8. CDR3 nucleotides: TGCGCCAGCAGCTTGGGGACTAGCGGGGAAGGTGGCGATACGCAGTATTTT. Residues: CASSLGTSGEGGDTQYF.

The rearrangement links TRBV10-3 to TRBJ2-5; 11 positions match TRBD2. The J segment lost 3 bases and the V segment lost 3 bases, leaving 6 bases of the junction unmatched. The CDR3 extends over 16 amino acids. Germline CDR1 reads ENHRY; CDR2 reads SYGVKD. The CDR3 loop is CAISELQLAGEETQYF. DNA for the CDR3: TGTGCCATCAGTGAACTACAACTAGCGGGGGAAGAGACCCAGTACTTC.

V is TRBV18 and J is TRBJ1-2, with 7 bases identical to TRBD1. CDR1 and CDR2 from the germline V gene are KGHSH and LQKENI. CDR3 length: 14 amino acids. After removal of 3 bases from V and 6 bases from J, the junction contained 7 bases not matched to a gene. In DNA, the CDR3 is TGTGCCAGCTCACCCTACAGGGGTTCCGATGGCTACACCTTC. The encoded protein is CASSPYRGSDGYTF. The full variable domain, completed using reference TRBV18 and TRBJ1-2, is NAGVMQNPRHLVRRRGQEARLRCSPMKGHSHVYWYRQLPEEGLKFMVYLQKENIIDESGMPKERFSAEFPKEGPSILRIQQVVRGDSAAYFCASSPYRGSDGYTFGSGTRLTVV.

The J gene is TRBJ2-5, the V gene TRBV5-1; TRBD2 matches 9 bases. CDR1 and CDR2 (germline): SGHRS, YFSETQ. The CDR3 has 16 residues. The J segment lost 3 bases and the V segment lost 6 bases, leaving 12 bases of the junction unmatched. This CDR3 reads CASNSAGGGTKETQYF. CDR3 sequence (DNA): TGCGCCAGCAATTCAGCGGGGGGCGGAACGAAAGAGACCCAGTACTTC. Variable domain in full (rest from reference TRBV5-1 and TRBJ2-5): KAGVTQTPRYLIKTRGQQVTLSCSPISGHRSVSWYQQTPGQGLQFLFEYFSETQRNKGNFPGRFSGRQFSNSRSEMNVSTLELGDSALYLCASNSAGGGTKETQYFGPGTRLLVL.